The 31 T cell receptor beta chains in this list originate from one sample, sequenced in a study of T cells in Graves' hyperthyroidism and ophthalmopathy. Amplification of TCR beta CDR3 regions was performed using RNA transcripts as template. Initially, a first-round RT-PCR of the TCR CDR3 employed the HTBI primer set. MiXCR, applied by TCRdb to the multiplex PCR reads, yields one record per CDR3 protein. The sample yields roughly 500,000 distinct CDR3 sequences, approximately 14% seen once. The source material was blood. These receptors were collected from a woman aged 30 to 39 with Graves' hyperthyroidism that later progressed to Graves' ophthalmopathy.

This clonotype was detected many times. The chain combines TRBV27 with TRBJ2-7, with D perhaps matching TRBD2 (6 bases). The CDR3 contains 18 residues. The V and J ends lost 3 bases and 0 bases respectively, with 21 bases between them. Looked up from germline, CDR1 is MNHEY and CDR2 is SMNVEV (reference sequence). The CDR3 reads CASSFQFRLASSSYEQYF. The CDR3 DNA is TGTGCCAGCAGTTTCCAATTTCGGCTAGCGAGTAGCTCCTACGAGCAGTACTTC.

The chain carries TRBV4-1 and TRBJ1-6; D not resolved. Trimming took off 8 bases at V and 9 bases at J, with 14 bases between the two ends. The CDR3 contains 13 residues. Germline CDR1 is MGHRA and CDR2 is YSYEKL. Here the CDR3 DNA reads TGCGCCAGCCGAATACCGGGTCGTTCACCCCTCCACTTT. Protein: CASRIPGRSPLHF.

This clonotype was recorded many times. The rearrangement links TRBV30 to TRBJ2-2; 7 bases fit TRBD2. The junction had 10 bases not matched to a gene; V was cut back by 2 bases and J by 4 bases. Germline V lookup: CDR1 GTSNPN, CDR2 SVGIG (reference sequence). This CDR3 comprises 16 residues. CDR3 in amino acids: CAWSLDGGSGTGELFF. The CDR3 DNA sequence: TGTGCCTGGAGTCTTGACGGGGGGTCGGGCACCGGGGAGCTGTTTTTT.

The chain carries TRBV30 and TRBJ2-5; maybe TRBD2 (5 bases). The germline V gene encodes CDR1 GTSNPN and CDR2 SVGIG (reference sequence). V shed 0 bases and J shed 5 bases, with 13 bases lying between them. CDR3 length equals 14 residues. CDR3 protein: CAWSVSLAMETQYF. CDR3 DNA: TGTGCCTGGAGTGTTAGTCTAGCTATGGAGACCCAGTACTTC.

This clonotype was detected a few times. V and J are TRBV19 and TRBJ1-1, with TRBD1 as a possible D gene (5 bases). Trimming took 1 base from V and 3 from J, leaving 9 bases between them. CDR1 is LNHDA and CDR2 is SQIVND in the germline V gene (reference sequence). The CDR3 extends over 14 amino acids. The CDR3 coding sequence is TGTGCCAGTAGTATAGTAGGAGGGGACACTGAAGCTTTCTTT. Translation: CASSIVGGDTEAFF.

There are many counts of this clonotype. V gene TRBV10-3 combines with J gene TRBJ2-3, with 7 nucleotides matching TRBD2. This CDR3 region has 14 residues. Germline CDR1 is ENHRY and CDR2 is SYGVKD. V gave up 10 bases and J gave up 2 bases; unmatched junction bases: 9. The CDR3 coding sequence is TGTGCCACCGTGGGGACTACCTCCACAGATACGCAGTATTTT. It encodes CATVGTTSTDTQYF.

In this sample, this clonotype turned up many times. The chain recombines TRBV20-1 with TRBJ1-5, with 8 bases that match TRBD1. J was trimmed by 8 bases and V by 3 bases; bases with no gene match: 12. CDR3 length: 15 residues. Germline V gives CDR1 DFQATT, CDR2 SNEGSKA (reference sequence). CDR3 sequence reads: CSARGAGGQGKPQHF. CDR3 coding DNA: TGCAGTGCTAGGGGGGCAGGGGGCCAAGGTAAGCCCCAGCATTTT.

This clonotype showed up many times. The chain uses TRBV6-1 and TRBJ1-2; no definite D call. Trimming shortened V by 6 bases and J by 5 bases, and 10 bases separated the two germline ends. This CDR3 has 12 amino acids. In germline, CDR1 is MNHNS, CDR2 SASEGT. The CDR3 reads CASSPGLYGYTF. In DNA form, the CDR3 reads TGTGCCAGCAGCCCCGGATTATATGGCTACACCTTC.

The genes are TRBV28 and TRBJ2-7; 9 bases align to TRBD2. With 6 bases clipped from V and 4 bases from J, the junction kept 13 bases outside the gene matches. This CDR3 region has 16 residues. CDR1 MDHEN and CDR2 SYDVKM come from the germline V gene. CDR3 loop: CASSLTAGGPLYEQYF. DNA of the CDR3: TGTGCCAGCAGCCTAACGGCGGGAGGGCCTTTATACGAGCAGTACTTC. The entire variable domain, with the rest obtained from reference TRBV28 and TRBJ2-7, is as follows: DVKVTQSSRYLVKRTGEKVFLECVQDMDHENMFWYRQDPGLGLRLIYFSYDVKMKEKGDIPEGYSVSREKKERFSLILESASTNQTSMYLCASSLTAGGPLYEQYFGPGTRLTVT.

This clonotype was observed a handful of times. V gene TRBV13 combines with J gene TRBJ1-2; D gene uncertain. Trimming removed 2 bases at V and 0 bases at J, with 13 bases between. The germline V gene encodes CDR1 PRHDT and CDR2 FYEKMQ (reference sequence). The CDR3 has 16 amino acids. This CDR3 reads CASSLPPVFPNYGYTF. DNA of the CDR3: TGTGCCAGCAGCTTACCGCCGGTATTTCCTAACTATGGCTACACCTTC. The full variable domain, with the rest looked up from reference TRBV13 and TRBJ1-2, is AAGVIQSPRHLIKEKRETATLKCYPIPRHDTVYWYQQGPGQDPQFLISFYEKMQSDKGSIPDRFSAQQFSDYHSELNMSSLELGDSALYFCASSLPPVFPNYGYTFGSGTRLTVV.

This clonotype was counted ten times or more. The chain carries TRBV6-2 or TRBV6-3 and TRBJ2-7, with 7 bases identical to TRBD1. The CDR3 length is 15 residues. The V gene's germline CDR1 is MNHEY and CDR2 SVGEGT. V was pared by 6 bases and J by 1 base, with 9 bases of the junction left unmatched. CDR3 residues: CASSSKGTASYEQYF. CDR3 in DNA: TGTGCCAGCAGCTCTAAGGGGACAGCGTCCTACGAGCAGTACTTC.

This clonotype was recorded many times. The V and J genes are TRBV15 and TRBJ2-5; D unresolved. The V gene lost 0 bases and the J gene lost 5 bases, with 10 bases spanning the gap. The CDR3 consists of 14 residues. Germline lookup yields CDR1 LNHNV and CDR2 YYDKDF (reference sequence). In DNA form, the CDR3 reads TGTGCCACCAGCAGAGAAAGGGCCCGGGAGACCCAGTACTTC. Translating gives CATSRERARETQYF.

This clonotype was seen many times. The chain joins TRBV24-1 to TRBJ2-3; 8 bases map to TRBD1. The CDR3 covers 15 residues. CDR1 and CDR2 (germline): KGHDR, SFDVKD. V was pared by 3 bases and J by 5 bases, with 6 bases of the junction left unmatched. This CDR3 reads CATSDPQGAGDTQYF. The CDR3 DNA follows: TGTGCCACCAGTGATCCCCAGGGGGCTGGAGATACGCAGTATTTT.

This clonotype was counted at least ten times. J is TRBJ1-1 and V is TRBV15; the D gene is possibly TRBD1 (6 bases). This CDR3 is 15 amino acids long. V lost 1 base to trimming and J lost 4 bases, with 13 bases between them. Germline loops: CDR1 LNHNV, CDR2 YYDKDF (reference sequence). CDR3 DNA sequence: TGTGCCACCAGCAGAGGACGGGGGGCTGTCACTGAAGCTTTCTTT. Translation gives CATSRGRGAVTEAFF.

At least ten counts were recorded for this clonotype. The V call is TRBV6-1, the J call TRBJ1-6; D possibly corresponds to TRBD1 (5 bases). The V end lost 5 bases, the J end lost 8 bases, and 16 bases lay between the germline ends. CDR1 is MNHNS and CDR2 is SASEGT in the germline V gene. The CDR3 loop spans 15 amino acids. CDR3 nucleotide sequence: TGTGCCAGCAGTTCTGAGGGGCTTGGGGATTCACCCCTCCACTTT. Protein: CASSSEGLGDSPLHF.

In this sample, this clonotype turned up a few times. The CDR3 coding sequence is TGTGCCAGCGCGCGGGGAGCGGGGTTGGCCAAAAACATTCAGTACTTC. This sequence encodes CASARGAGLAKNIQYF. The chain carries TRBV12-3 or TRBV12-4 and TRBJ2-4, with TRBD2 matching over 7 bases. V was clipped by 8 bases and J by 1 base; unmatched bases: 11. The CDR3 is 16 residues long.

This clonotype was counted many times. The V call is TRBV10-3, the J call TRBJ1-1; 8 nucleotides match TRBD1. Germline V gene lookup returns CDR1 ENHRY and CDR2 SYGVKD. V was clipped by 6 bases and J by 3 bases; unmatched bases: 3. CDR3 size: 13 residues. This CDR3 is CAIRDREDTEAFF. The CDR3 nucleotides read TGTGCCATCAGGGACAGGGAAGACACTGAAGCTTTCTTT.

This clonotype was seen more than once but under ten times. This chain links TRBV27 with TRBJ2-6; the D is unclear. The CDR3 sequence is 15 residues long. Per germline, CDR1 MNHEY and CDR2 SMNVEV (reference sequence). V shed 6 bases and J shed 0 bases, with 9 bases lying between them. The CDR3 region is CASSRGISGANVLTF. DNA for the CDR3: TGTGCCAGCAGCCGTGGGATCTCTGGGGCCAACGTCCTGACTTTC.

This clonotype turned up a few times. The chain recombines TRBV28 with TRBJ1-4, with 7 bases identical to TRBD1. The trim removed 7 bases at V and 2 bases at J, leaving 1 base unmatched. CDR3 size: 13 residues. Germline V lookup: CDR1 MDHEN, CDR2 SYDVKM. The CDR3 loop is CASKTGTNEKLFF. The CDR3 DNA is TGTGCCAGCAAGACAGGGACTAATGAAAAACTGTTTTTT.

This clonotype came up many times. The chain joins TRBV11-2 to TRBJ2-5; the match to TRBD2 covers 14 bases. The CDR3 spans 16 residues. Germline lookup yields CDR1 SGHAT and CDR2 FQNNGV. V gave up 3 bases and J gave up 3 bases; unmatched junction bases: 3. The CDR3 spells CASSFPGLAGEETQYF. CDR3 DNA: TGTGCCAGCAGCTTTCCGGGACTAGCGGGAGAAGAGACCCAGTACTTC.

The chain employs TRBV10-3 and TRBJ1-1; D is uncertain. The germline V and J ends were trimmed by 10 bases and 10 bases, with 25 bases remaining between them. This CDR3 has 14 amino acids. Looked up from germline, CDR1 is ENHRY and CDR2 is SYGVKD. This CDR3 is CATNRAAAEGLAFF. The CDR3 coding sequence is TGTGCCACCAATCGGGCGGCGGCGGAGGGTTTAGCTTTCTTT.

This clonotype came up many times. The V and J genes are TRBV6-5 and TRBJ1-1; D is unresolved. The germline V gene encodes CDR1 MNHEY and CDR2 SVGAGI. The CDR3 extends over 13 amino acids. The V and J ends lost 2 bases and 2 bases respectively, with 6 bases between them. The CDR3 here is CASSYGRNTEAFF. In nucleotides, the CDR3 is TGTGCCAGCAGTTACGGGAGAAACACTGAAGCTTTCTTT.

The gene calls are TRBV5-1 and TRBJ2-4; D gene unclear. Germline loops: CDR1 SGHRS, CDR2 YFSETQ. Trimming pared 1 base from V and 0 bases from J, leaving 11 bases between. The CDR3 is made up of 16 amino acids. The CDR3 bases are TGCGCCAGCAGCTTGAGTCCAGCAGGAGCCAAAAACATTCAGTACTTC. The encoded protein is CASSLSPAGAKNIQYF.

This clonotype was found many times. The rearrangement uses TRBV12-3 or TRBV12-4 and TRBJ2-1; the D call may be TRBD1 or TRBD2 (5 bases each). The V end was cut by 3 bases, the J end by 2 bases, with 14 bases between. CDR3 size: 16 residues. CDR3 region: CASSFYGTDPYNEQFF. CDR3 nucleotide sequence: TGTGCCAGCAGTTTTTATGGGACGGATCCCTACAATGAGCAGTTCTTC.

At least ten counts were recorded for this clonotype. The chain joins TRBV14 to TRBJ2-5, with TRBD2 matching 7 bases. The CDR3 extends over 13 amino acids. CDR1 SGHDN and CDR2 FVKESK come from the germline V gene. Trimming took 3 bases from V and 9 from J; bases not matched to a gene: 7. The CDR3 here is CASSHAGLIAQYF. For the CDR3, the DNA is TGTGCCAGCAGCCATGCGGGACTAATCGCCCAGTACTTC.

There are many counts of this clonotype. The chain has TRBV4-1 and TRBJ1-6; D uncertain. From germline, CDR1 is MGHRA and CDR2 YSYEKL. This CDR3 region has 13 residues. The V end lost 4 bases, the J end lost 8 bases, and 9 bases lay between the germline ends. The DNA for the CDR3 is TGCGCCAGCAGCCCTCGGGGTGATTCACCCCTCCACTTT. This gives the protein CASSPRGDSPLHF.

This clonotype was observed many times. CDR3 DNA: TGTGCCAGTAGTTCCCGGACTAGCGTAGTCACAGATACGCAGTATTTT. Encoded protein: CASSSRTSVVTDTQYF. The rearrangement uses TRBV19 and TRBJ2-3, with TRBD2 matching 9 bases. Germline values: CDR1 LNHDA, CDR2 SQIVND (reference sequence). The CDR3 has 16 amino acids. With V trimmed by 5 bases and J by 2 bases, 8 bases remained unmatched.

This clonotype was detected a few times. The chain recombines TRBV6-1 with TRBJ1-2; 7 bases line up with TRBD1. The ends lost 10 bases at V and 1 base at J; junction bases unmatched: 6. The CDR3 sequence is 13 residues long. Looked up from germline, CDR1 is MNHNS and CDR2 is SASEGT. CDR3 in amino acids: CATSDRDNYGYTF. For the CDR3, the DNA is TGTGCCACCTCAGACAGGGATAACTATGGCTACACCTTC.

This clonotype showed up just a few times. The CDR3 nucleotides are TGTGCCAGCCTGGGGGGGCAGGGTAGCAATCAGCCCCAGCATTTT. Its protein product is CASLGGQGSNQPQHF. The rearrangement links TRBV28 to TRBJ1-5; possibly TRBD1 for D (6 bases). Trimming pared 8 bases from V and 0 bases from J, leaving 14 bases between. Germline V lookup: CDR1 MDHEN, CDR2 SYDVKM. The CDR3 runs to 15 residues.

This clonotype was seen many times. This chain uses TRBV24-1 with TRBJ1-5; D remains unclear. This CDR3 spans 12 amino acids. V was shortened by 0 bases and J by 12 bases, with 8 bases between the two germline ends. The germline CDR1 and CDR2 sequences are KGHDR and SFDVKD. This CDR3 reads CATSDLGPHQHF. CDR3 in DNA: TGTGCCACCAGTGATTTGGGGCCGCACCAGCATTTT.

This clonotype occurred many times. The CDR3 nucleotides are TGTGCCAGCATCAAGGAGGTTATTGGTGAAGCTTTCTTT. Its translation is CASIKEVIGEAFF. The chain carries TRBV6-2 or TRBV6-3 and TRBJ1-1; D remains ambiguous. Per the germline V gene, CDR1 is MNHEY and CDR2 is SVGEGT. The CDR3 sequence is 13 residues long. V was trimmed by 7 bases and J by 7 bases, leaving 16 bases between them.